The 24 T cell receptor beta chains given below trace back to one sample, sequenced in a study of T cells in localized non-small cell lung cancer (dated by TCRdb to 2020 to 2022). Library construction relied on the immunoSEQ multiplex PCR assay. The table was pulled from immuneACCESS by TCRdb, which kept in-frame rearrangements only. Such tables lose some clones; where checked, under half of the loss comes from unresolved V genes, and the rest has no known cause. Here the sample has about 59,000 clones; roughly 90% occur a single time. The top ten clonotypes cover roughly a fifth of the sample. The sample was peripheral blood, taken before any cancer treatment. All receptors come from a man aged 35-69 years with stage I squamous cell lung carcinoma.

The chain employs TRBV6-6 and TRBJ1-4, with D unclear. With 2 bases removed from V and 7 bases from J, the gap between germline ends came to 14 bases. The CDR3 spans 15 residues. Germline loops: CDR1 MNHNY, CDR2 SVGAGI (reference sequence). The DNA for the CDR3 is TGTGCCAGCAGTTACGAAAGTCAGTTGGGTGAAAAACTGTTTTTT. Translating it yields CASSYESQLGEKLFF.

This chain links TRBV6-1 with TRBJ1-2; weak D call: TRBD1 (6 bases). V lost 6 bases to trimming and J lost 2 bases, with 10 bases between them. The germline gives CDR1 MNHNS, CDR2 SASEGT. This CDR3 has 13 residues. CDR3 amino acids: CASRGAGNYGYTF. CDR3 nucleotide sequence: TGTGCCAGCAGGGGGGCGGGGAACTATGGCTACACCTTC.

The chain uses TRBV4-2 and TRBJ2-7; 10 bases are a match to TRBD1. With V trimmed by 0 bases and J by 5 bases, 7 bases remained unmatched. Looked up from germline, CDR1 is LGHNA and CDR2 is YNFKEQ. The CDR3 runs 16 residues. Here the CDR3 DNA reads TGTGCCAGCAGCCAAGACGGGACAGGGGCCTTTGACGAGCAGTACTTC. Amino acids: CASSQDGTGAFDEQYF.

This chain joins TRBV18 and TRBJ1-1; tentatively, D is TRBD1 (5 bases). CDR3 length equals 14 residues. Germline V gene sequence: CDR1 KGHSH, CDR2 LQKENI. V lost 3 bases and J lost 2, with 10 bases in between. DNA of the CDR3: TGTGCCAGCTCACCTGGGGCCTTAAACACTGAAGCTTTCTTT. It yields the protein CASSPGALNTEAFF.

This clone appeared a single time. An end of the junction differs from the germline gene, which may be a read error. V and J are TRBV7-7 and TRBJ1-4; a weak D match, TRBD1 (5 bases). The CDR3 spans 14 residues. CDR1 is SSHAT, CDR2 FNYEAQ, per germline (reference sequence). The CDR3 DNA reads TGTGCTAGCAGCTTAGGGACGACTAATGAAAAACTGTTTTTT. This gives the protein CASSLGTTNEKLFF.

This rearrangement joins TRBV7-3 to TRBJ2-7, with TRBD2 matching 11 bases. The CDR3 runs 16 residues. Per germline, CDR1 SGHTA and CDR2 FQGTGA. J lost 3 bases, V lost 0 bases, and 4 bases had no gene match. This chain's CDR3 is CASSLTATSGIYEQYF. The CDR3 nucleotides are TGTGCCAGCAGCTTAACGGCGACTAGCGGGATCTACGAGCAGTACTTC. Full variable domain (remainder filled in from reference TRBV7-3 and TRBJ2-7): GAGVSQTPSNKVTEKGKYVELRCDPISGHTALYWYRQSLGQGPEFLIYFQGTGAADDSGLPNDRFFAVRPEGSVSTLKIQRTERGDSAVYLCASSLTATSGIYEQYFGPGTRLTVT.

The chain links TRBV7-2 to TRBJ2-7; TRBD2 aligns across 10 bases. CDR1 and CDR2 from the germline V gene are SGHTA and FQGNSA. This CDR3 has 15 amino acids. Trimming removed 4 bases from V and 5 bases from J; junction bases left unmatched: 8. CDR3 residues: CASSSPGLARDEQYF. The CDR3 DNA sequence: TGTGCCAGCAGCTCCCCGGGACTAGCGAGGGACGAGCAGTACTTC.

The chain has TRBV28 and TRBJ1-5; D remains ambiguous. Germline CDR1 is MDHEN and CDR2 is SYDVKM. The CDR3 totals 12 residues. Trimming pared 4 bases from V and 2 bases from J, leaving 3 bases between. The CDR3 nucleotides read TGTGCCAGCAGTTGGGGCAATCAGCCCCAGCATTTT. Translated: CASSWGNQPQHF.

The chain uses TRBV7-9 and TRBJ2-2; TRBD2 matches 8 bases. This CDR3 has 17 residues. V dropped 4 bases and J dropped 4; count of bases not matched to a gene: 11. Germline assignment: CDR1 SEHNR and CDR2 FQNEAQ (reference sequence). The DNA of the CDR3 is TGTGCCAGCAGCTCAACCACAGCGGGAGAGACCACCGGGGAGCTGTTTTTT. As protein: CASSSTTAGETTGELFF.

With regard to this clone: The junction differs from germline at one of its ends, possibly a read error. The gene calls are TRBV6-1 and TRBJ2-7; D is perhaps TRBD1 or TRBD2 (6 bases each). The CDR3 contains 17 residues. Per germline, CDR1 MNHNS and CDR2 SASEGT. CDR3 sequence: CASSQGAGRRGAYGQYF. CDR3 in DNA: TGTGCCAGCAGTCAAGGGGCTGGGCGGAGGGGGGCCTACGGGCAGTACTTC.

The rearrangement joins TRBV7-8 to TRBJ2-7; perhaps D is TRBD1 or TRBD2 (5 bases each). Germline CDR1 SGHVS, CDR2 FQNEAQ. This CDR3 comprises 16 residues. V gave up 6 bases and J gave up 0 bases, with 18 bases separating them. CDR3 DNA: TGTGCCAGCAGTATATTCGGGGCAGCGAGCTCCTACGAGCAGTACTTC. Residues: CASSIFGAASSYEQYF.

CDR3: CASAREQGYEQYF. In nucleotides, the CDR3 is TGTGCCAGCGCCCGGGAGCAGGGCTACGAGCAGTACTTC. V gene TRBV2 combines with J gene TRBJ2-7; possibly TRBD2 for D (6 bases). The CDR3 sequence is 13 residues long. Trimming stripped 8 bases from V and 3 bases from J, with 14 bases between. CDR1 and CDR2 (germline): SNHLY, FYNNEI.

J is TRBJ2-2 and V is TRBV7-2; no clear D gene. This CDR3 is 13 amino acids long. Trimming took 2 bases from V and 2 from J, leaving 3 bases between them. Germline assignment: CDR1 SGHTA and CDR2 FQGNSA. The CDR3 loop is CASSLHNTGELFF. As DNA, the CDR3 is TGTGCCAGCAGCTTACACAACACCGGGGAGCTGTTTTTT.

The chain employs TRBV28 and TRBJ2-1; TRBD2 is a possible D gene (5 bases). V was trimmed by 10 bases and J by 5 bases, leaving 18 bases between them. Per germline, CDR1 MDHEN and CDR2 SYDVKM. The CDR3 has 14 amino acids. The CDR3 loop is CATKETNYHNEQFF. CDR3 DNA sequence: TGTGCCACCAAGGAGACTAACTACCACAATGAGCAGTTCTTC. The variable domain in full, completed from reference TRBV28 and TRBJ2-1, reads DVKVTQSSRYLVKRTGEKVFLECVQDMDHENMFWYRQDPGLGLRLIYFSYDVKMKEKGDIPEGYSVSREKKERFSLILESASTNQTSMYLCATKETNYHNEQFFGPGTRLTVL.

This chain joins TRBV2 and TRBJ1-1; maybe TRBD1 (5 bases). The V and J ends lost 5 bases and 8 bases respectively, with 18 bases between them. Germline values: CDR1 SNHLY, CDR2 FYNNEI. The CDR3 contains 14 residues. CDR3: CASSHPKWGTEAFF. The CDR3 bases are TGTGCCAGCAGTCACCCGAAGTGGGGGACCGAAGCTTTCTTT. Complete variable domain (other parts from reference TRBV2 and TRBJ1-1): EPEVTQTPSHQVTQMGQEVILRCVPISNHLYFYWYRQILGQKVEFLVSFYNNEISEKSEIFDDQFSVERPDGSNFTLKIRSTKLEDSAMYFCASSHPKWGTEAFFGQGTRLTVV.

The rearrangement uses TRBV29-1 and TRBJ2-5; TRBD2 agrees at 7 bases. The CDR3 is made up of 14 amino acids. The germline V gene encodes CDR1 SQVTM and CDR2 ANQGSEA. Trimming cost V 4 bases and J 5 bases; bases outside gene matches: 10. CDR3 in amino acids: CSVVGAGVMETQYF. DNA of the CDR3: TGCAGCGTTGTAGGGGCGGGAGTAATGGAGACCCAGTACTTC.

The chain employs TRBV5-1 and TRBJ2-1; TRBD1 matches at 9 bases. This CDR3 has 15 amino acids. With V trimmed by 3 bases and J by 6 bases, 7 bases remained unmatched. CDR1 and CDR2 from the germline V gene are SGHRS and YFSETQ. The CDR3 coding sequence is TGCGCCAGCAGCTCCGGGACAGGGAACCCCAATGAGCAGTTCTTC. This sequence encodes CASSSGTGNPNEQFF. Together with reference TRBV5-1 and TRBJ2-1, the CDR3 gives the full variable domain: KAGVTQTPRYLIKTRGQQVTLSCSPISGHRSVSWYQQTPGQGLQFLFEYFSETQRNKGNFPGRFSGRQFSNSRSEMNVSTLELGDSALYLCASSSGTGNPNEQFFGPGTRLTVL.

The chain joins TRBV30 to TRBJ2-7; D is unresolved. Germline CDR1 and CDR2: GTSNPN and SVGIG (reference sequence). This CDR3 comprises 11 residues. The CDR3 nucleotides read TGTGCTTTCCACGATTCCTACGAGCAGTACTTC. Translated, it gives CAFHDSYEQYF.

This chain connects TRBV28 to TRBJ2-7, with D uncertain. Germline loops: CDR1 MDHEN, CDR2 SYDVKM. V was trimmed by 8 bases and J by 3 bases, leaving 23 bases between them. CDR3 length: 16 amino acids. CDR3 protein: CASAIPALGTLYEQYF. CDR3 nucleotide sequence: TGTGCCAGCGCTATACCTGCTTTGGGTACGCTCTACGAGCAGTACTTC. The whole variable domain, filled in from reference TRBV28 and TRBJ2-7, reads DVKVTQSSRYLVKRTGEKVFLECVQDMDHENMFWYRQDPGLGLRLIYFSYDVKMKEKGDIPEGYSVSREKKERFSLILESASTNQTSMYLCASAIPALGTLYEQYFGPGTRLTVT.

In its sample, this clone was seen once. The chain uses TRBV18 and TRBJ2-2, with 7 bases fitting TRBD1. With V trimmed by 4 bases and J by 0 bases, 2 bases remained unmatched. There are 15 residues in the CDR3. Germline V lookup: CDR1 KGHSH, CDR2 LQKENI. CDR3 bases: TGTGCCAGCTCACAAGGGACAGCGAACACCGGGGAGCTGTTTTTT. Translation: CASSQGTANTGELFF.

The chain uses TRBV27 and TRBJ2-5, with 13 bases aligning to TRBD2. The CDR3 covers 12 residues. CDR1 is MNHEY, CDR2 SMNVEV, per germline (reference sequence). V lost 10 bases to trimming and J lost 12 bases; unmatched junction nucleotides: 8. CDR3 nucleotides: TGTGCCACCCGGACTAGCGGGAGAGAGGAGTACTTC. Translating gives CATRTSGREEYF.

This rearrangement joins TRBV4-3 to TRBJ2-3; 8 bases match TRBD2. The J segment lost 3 bases and the V segment lost 1 base, leaving 6 bases of the junction unmatched. The germline CDR1 and CDR2 sequences are LGHNA and YSLEER. The CDR3 runs to 16 residues. This chain's CDR3 is CASSQVSGRATDTQYF. DNA of the CDR3: TGCGCCAGCAGCCAAGTGAGCGGGAGAGCAACAGATACGCAGTATTTT.

This chain uses TRBV27 with TRBJ1-2, with D possibly being TRBD1 (5 bases). The germline V gene has CDR1 MNHEY and CDR2 SMNVEV (reference sequence). CDR3 length equals 14 residues. Trimming shortened V by 5 bases and J by 1 base, and 11 bases separated the two germline ends. The chain's CDR3 is CASSPTAYNYGYTF. As DNA, the CDR3 is TGTGCCAGCAGTCCGACAGCGTATAACTATGGCTACACCTTC.

The rearrangement links TRBV7-8 to TRBJ2-1; 7 bases match TRBD1. The CDR3 has 13 amino acids. Germline V gene lookup returns CDR1 SGHVS and CDR2 FQNEAQ. J gave up 8 bases and V 1 base, and 2 bases lay outside the gene matches. CDR3 nucleotides: TGTGCCAGCAGCTTAGACAGGGGATATGAGCAGTTCTTC. This gives the protein CASSLDRGYEQFF.